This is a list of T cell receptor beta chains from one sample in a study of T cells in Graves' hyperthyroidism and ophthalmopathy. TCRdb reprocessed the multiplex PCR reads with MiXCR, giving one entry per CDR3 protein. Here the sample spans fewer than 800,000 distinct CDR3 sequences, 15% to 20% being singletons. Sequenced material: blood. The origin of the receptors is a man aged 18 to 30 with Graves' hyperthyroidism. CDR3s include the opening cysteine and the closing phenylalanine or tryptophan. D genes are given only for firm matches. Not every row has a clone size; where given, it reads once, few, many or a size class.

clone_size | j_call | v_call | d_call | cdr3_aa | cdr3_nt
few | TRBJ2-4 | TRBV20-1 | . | CSARMIGENIQYF | TGCAGTGCCCGAATGATAGGGGAAAACATTCAGTACTTC
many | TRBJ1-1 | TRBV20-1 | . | CSARERGHLNTEAFF | TGCAGTGCTAGAGAGCGCGGACACCTAAACACTGAAGCTTTCTTT
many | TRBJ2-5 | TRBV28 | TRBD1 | CASSEGQSQETQYF | TGTGCCAGCAGCGAGGGACAGTCACAAGAGACCCAGTACTTC
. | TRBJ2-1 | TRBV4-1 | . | CASSPGQTLDYNEQFF | TGCGCCAGCAGCCCCGGACAGACTCTGGACTACAATGAGCAGTTCTTC
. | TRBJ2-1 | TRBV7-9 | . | CASSLARRGNGQFF | TGTGCCAGCAGCTTAGCGCGAAGGGGAAATGGGCAGTTCTTC
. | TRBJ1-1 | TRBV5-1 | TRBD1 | CASSYSPGQINTEAFF | TGCGCCAGCAGCTACTCACCGGGACAGATTAACACTGAAGCCTTCTTT
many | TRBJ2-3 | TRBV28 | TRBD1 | CASRTGTGGEITDTQYF | TGTGCCAGCAGGACGGGGACAGGGGGCGAAATCACAGATACGCAGTATTTT
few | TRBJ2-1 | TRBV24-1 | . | CATSGVRGKGPNEQFF | TGTGCCACCAGTGGAGTCCGGGGCAAAGGACCCAATGAGCAGTTCTTC
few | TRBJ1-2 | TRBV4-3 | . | CASSQDLAGGRGYTF | TGCGCCAGCAGCCAAGATCTTGCTGGGGGGCGCGGCTACACCTTC
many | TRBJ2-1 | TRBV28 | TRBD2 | CASGTSGRYWGEQFF | TGTGCCAGCGGGACTAGCGGGAGGTACTGGGGTGAGCAGTTCTTC
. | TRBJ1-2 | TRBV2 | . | CASRGGEDGYTF | TGTGCCAGCAGGGGGGGTGAGGACGGCTACACCTTC
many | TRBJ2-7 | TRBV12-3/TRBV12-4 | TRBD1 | CASSFKQGGGPTYEQYF | TGTGCCAGCAGTTTCAAACAGGGGGGCGGACCTACCTACGAGCAGTACTTC
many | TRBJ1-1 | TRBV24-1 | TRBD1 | CATSDSGTGDTEAFF | TGTGCCACCAGTGATTCCGGGACAGGGGACACTGAAGCTTTCTTT
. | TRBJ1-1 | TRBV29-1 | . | CSVNLNTEAFF | TGCAGCGTTAATCTGAACACTGAAGCTTTCTTT
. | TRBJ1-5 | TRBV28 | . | CASTPQVYNQPRHF | TGTGCCAGCACACCCCAAGTCTACAATCAGCCCCGGCATTTT
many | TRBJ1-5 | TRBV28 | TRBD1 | CASSSHGTGRQPQHF | TGTGCCAGCAGCTCCCACGGGACAGGACGGCAGCCCCAGCATTTT
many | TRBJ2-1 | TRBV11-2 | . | CASSPSRLGGTYGNEQFF | TGTGCCAGCAGCCCTAGCCGACTAGGAGGCACTTACGGCAATGAGCAGTTCTTC
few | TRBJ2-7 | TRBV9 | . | CASSVAGANYEQYF | TGTGCCAGCAGCGTAGCGGGGGCGAATTACGAGCAGTACTTC
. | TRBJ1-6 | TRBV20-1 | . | CSAIQTGRNNSPLHF | TGCAGTGCTATTCAAACAGGACGAAATAATTCACCCCTCCACTTT
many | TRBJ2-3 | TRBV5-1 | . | CASTALGDTQYF | TGCGCCAGCACTGCCCTCGGAGATACGCAGTATTTT
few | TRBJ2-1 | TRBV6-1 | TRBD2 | CASSIARLAGGVDNEQFF | TGTGCCAGCTCCATCGCACGGCTAGCGGGAGGTGTGGACAATGAGCAGTTCTTC
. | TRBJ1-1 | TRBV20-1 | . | CSAKTGFEAFF | TGCAGTGCAAAAACAGGGTTTGAAGCTTTCTTT
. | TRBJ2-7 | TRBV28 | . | CASSSSRAGDTYEQYF | TGTGCCAGCAGTTCCTCCCGGGCAGGGGACACCTACGAGCAGTACTTC
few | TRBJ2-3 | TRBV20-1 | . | CSATRPAHGTDTQYF | TGCAGTGCTACAAGACCAGCCCACGGCACAGATACGCAGTATTTT
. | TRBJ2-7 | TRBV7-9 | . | CASSPTIGRPGKTHEQYF | TGTGCCAGCAGCCCGACTATCGGCCGTCCGGGAAAAACCCACGAGCAGTACTTC
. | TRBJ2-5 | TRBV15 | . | CATSRVGAQGRETQYF | TGTGCCACCAGCAGAGTGGGGGCCCAAGGGAGGGAGACCCAGTACTTC
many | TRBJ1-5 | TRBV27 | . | CASSLPGPPPDQPQHF | TGTGCCAGCAGTTTACCGGGTCCCCCCCCCGATCAGCCCCAGCATTTT
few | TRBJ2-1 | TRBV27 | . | CASSLSGRIHEQFF | TGTGCCAGCAGTTTATCAGGCAGAATACATGAGCAGTTCTTC
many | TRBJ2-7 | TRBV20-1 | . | CSAPDTTSYEQYF | TGCAGTGCTCCAGACACAACCTCCTACGAGCAGTACTTC
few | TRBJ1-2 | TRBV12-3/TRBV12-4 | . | CASSLSEGYGYTF | TGTGCCAGCAGTTTGTCCGAGGGCTATGGCTACACCTTC
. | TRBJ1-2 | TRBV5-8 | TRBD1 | CASSLGQGWYDYGYTF | TGTGCCAGCAGCCTTGGACAGGGATGGTATGACTATGGCTACACCTTC
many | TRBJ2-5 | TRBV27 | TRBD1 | CASSSGQGARETQYF | TGTGCCAGCAGTTCTGGACAGGGGGCAAGGGAGACCCAGTACTTC
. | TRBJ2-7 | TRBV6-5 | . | CASSYSGRGEYEQYF | TGTGCCAGCAGTTACTCGGGACGGGGAGAATACGAGCAGTACTTC
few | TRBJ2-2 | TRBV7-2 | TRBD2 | CASSLRWTSGRAGELFF | TGTGCCAGCAGCTTACGATGGACTAGCGGGAGGGCCGGGGAGCTGTTTTTT
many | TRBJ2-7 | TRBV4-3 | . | CASSQEGTRGEQYF | TGCGCCAGCAGCCAAGAGGGTACGAGGGGCGAGCAGTACTTC
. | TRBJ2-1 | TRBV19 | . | CATLGPLYNEQFF | TGTGCCACCTTAGGTCCTCTCTACAATGAGCAGTTCTTC
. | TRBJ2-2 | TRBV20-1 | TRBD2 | CSARGPAGGPNTGELFF | TGCAGTGCTAGGGGACCAGCGGGAGGGCCCAACACCGGGGAGCTGTTTTTT
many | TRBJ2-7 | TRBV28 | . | CASSLRRLSPYEQYF | TGTGCCAGCAGTTTACGCCGACTTTCTCCCTACGAGCAGTACTTC
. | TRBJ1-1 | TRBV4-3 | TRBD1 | CASSQLRGQGDTEAFF | TGCGCCAGCAGCCAACTCCGAGGCCAGGGGGACACTGAAGCTTTCTTT
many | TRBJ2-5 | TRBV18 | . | CASSPGLQETQYF | TGTGCCAGCAGCCCGGGACTCCAAGAGACCCAGTACTTC
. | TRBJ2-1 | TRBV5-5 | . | CASSFRIISYNEQFF | TGTGCCAGCAGCTTCAGGATCATATCCTACAATGAGCAGTTCTTC
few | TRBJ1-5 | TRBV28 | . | CAIGPQERSNQPQHF | TGTGCCATCGGCCCGCAAGAACGGAGCAATCAGCCCCAGCATTTT
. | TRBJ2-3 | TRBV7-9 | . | CASSPLSSSDTQYF | TGTGCCAGCAGCCCCTTGTCTAGCTCAGATACGCAGTATTTT
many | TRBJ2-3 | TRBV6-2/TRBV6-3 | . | CASSYFSGPGTDTQYF | TGTGCCAGCAGTTACTTCTCGGGCCCTGGCACAGATACGCAGTATTTT
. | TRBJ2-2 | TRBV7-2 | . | CASSLGGAAGELFF | TGTGCCAGCAGCTTAGGGGGGGCGGCCGGGGAGCTGTTTTTT
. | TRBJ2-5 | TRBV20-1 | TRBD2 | CSAQRLAGIQETQYF | TGCAGTGCCCAACGACTAGCGGGGATACAAGAGACCCAGTACTTC
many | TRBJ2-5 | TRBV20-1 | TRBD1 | CSARRTGAETQYF | TGCAGTGCTAGACGGACAGGGGCAGAGACCCAGTACTTC
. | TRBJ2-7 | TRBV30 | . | CAWSVLPGNYEQYF | TGTGCCTGGAGTGTACTTCCAGGGAACTACGAGCAGTACTTC
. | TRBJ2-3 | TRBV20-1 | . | CSARVEGGTDTQYF | TGCAGTGCCAGGGTAGAAGGGGGGACAGATACGCAGTATTTT
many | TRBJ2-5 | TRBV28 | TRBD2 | CASTPGTSGSGGSSETQYF | TGTGCCAGCACCCCCGGGACTAGCGGGAGCGGGGGGTCGTCAGAGACCCAGTACTTC
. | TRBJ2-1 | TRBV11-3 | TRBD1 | CASSPLTGANEQFF | TGTGCCAGCAGCCCCCTGACAGGGGCCAATGAGCAGTTCTTC
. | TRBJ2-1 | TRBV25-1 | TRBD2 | CASSGRLAGGPLDEQFF | TGTGCCAGCAGTGGACGACTAGCGGGAGGGCCTTTGGATGAGCAGTTCTTC
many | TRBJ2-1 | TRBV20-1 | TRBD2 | CSARDGRAGGPWEQFF | TGCAGTGCTAGAGATGGGCGAGCGGGAGGGCCATGGGAGCAGTTCTTC
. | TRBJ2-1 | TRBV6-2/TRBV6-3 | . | CASSWGRLVGSYNEQFF | TGTGCCAGCAGTTGGGGTCGACTAGTTGGGTCCTACAATGAGCAGTTCTTC
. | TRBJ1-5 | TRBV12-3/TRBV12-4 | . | CASSPGGGDNQPQHF | TGTGCCAGCAGCCCCGGGGGGGGGGACAATCAGCCCCAGCATTTT
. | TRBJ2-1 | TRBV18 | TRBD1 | CASSPGDRVSNEQFF | TGTGCCAGCTCACCGGGGGACAGGGTCAGCAATGAGCAGTTCTTC
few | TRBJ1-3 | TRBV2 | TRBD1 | CASGGPRTGIKSDTIYF | TGTGCCAGCGGAGGCCCGAGGACAGGGATAAAATCGGACACCATATATTTT
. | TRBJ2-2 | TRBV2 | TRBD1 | CASSDDRGDYTGELFF | TGTGCCAGCAGTGACGACAGGGGGGATTATACCGGGGAGCTGTTTTTT
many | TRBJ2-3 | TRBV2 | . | CASSGYSGRTDTQYF | TGTGCCAGCAGTGGATATAGCGGCCGCACAGATACGCAGTATTTT